These 6 T cell receptor beta chains share one sample of origin, sequenced in a study of OX40 agonist ivuxolimab in advanced cancers. Profiled with immunoSEQ multiplex PCR; TCRdb holds only in-frame clones, not every one. There are around 74,000 clones in the sample; 92% occur only once, and 9.5% to 11% lies in the top ten. The sequencing here drew on CD4+ or CD8+ T cells sorted from blood, taken in a trial of the OX40 agonist ivuxolimab. The receptors come from an adult with an advanced solid tumor such as melanoma, head and neck, liver or kidney cancer.

The J gene is TRBJ1-1, the V gene TRBV4-3; possibly TRBD1 for D (5 bases). Germline CDR1 reads LGHNA; CDR2 reads YSLEER. V dropped 4 bases and J dropped 4 bases, with 25 bases sitting between them. This CDR3 region has 18 residues. The CDR3 loop is CASSPGSIPGGVGTEAFF. The CDR3 DNA is TGCGCCAGCAGCCCTGGGTCCATTCCTGGGGGTGTTGGCACTGAAGCTTTCTTT.

V and J are TRBV13 and TRBJ2-1; the match to TRBD2 covers 12 bases. The CDR3 totals 17 residues. CDR1 PRHDT and CDR2 FYEKMQ come from the germline V gene (reference sequence). Unmatched junction bases numbered 14, after V lost 6 bases and J lost 8 bases. CDR3 nucleotide sequence: TGTGCCAGCAGGTCCCCTAGCGGGGGGGCCGATAGCGATGAGCAGTTCTTC. It codes for CASRSPSGGADSDEQFF.

This sequence joins TRBV5-1 and TRBJ2-7; 7 nucleotides agree with TRBD1. V shed 0 bases and J 5 bases; nucleotides not matched to a gene: 8. This CDR3 region has 15 residues. CDR1 and CDR2 from the germline V gene are SGHRS and YFSETQ. In DNA, the CDR3 is TGCGCCAGCAGCTTGGATCACAGGGGATTGAACGAGCAGTACTTC. Amino acid sequence: CASSLDHRGLNEQYF.

The rearrangement joins TRBV29-1 to TRBJ1-2; D gene unclear. Trimming removed 2 bases from V and 6 bases from J, with 13 bases in between. This CDR3 is built from 13 residues. The germline V gene encodes CDR1 SQVTM and CDR2 ANQGSEA. CDR3 protein: CSVEFGLRDGYTF. CDR3 sequence (DNA): TGCAGCGTTGAATTCGGGTTGAGGGATGGCTACACCTTC.

The rearrangement uses TRBV7-5 and TRBJ1-3; the D segment call TRBD1 is taken from the table without a DNA check. TRBV7-5 is termed a pseudogene. There are 19 residues in the CDR3. CDR3 sequence: CVRSFTGGQGVSSGNTIYF. DNA for the CDR3: TGTGTCAGAAGCTTTACCGGGGGACAGGGAGTGAGTTCTGGAAACACCATATATTTT.

CDR3 bases: TGTGCCAGCAGTCTTGGGGTGTCGGGGGTTGGAGAGACCCAGTACTTC. Translation: CASSLGVSGVGETQYF. The chain couples TRBV27 to TRBJ2-5, with D perhaps TRBD2 (6 bases). The CDR3 runs to 16 residues. Trimming shortened V by 5 bases and J by 4 bases, and 20 bases separated the two germline ends. The germline CDR1 and CDR2 sequences are MNHEY and SMNVEV (reference sequence).